This entry lists 13 T cell receptor beta chains sequenced from one sample in a study of a mutant IDH1 vaccine in newly diagnosed glioma. Clones were read by immunoSEQ multiplex PCR, and TCRdb kept only the in-frame ones, dropping some. The table includes 35,000 to 45,000 clones, 80% detected once. Time point here: week 11, during vaccination. All doses held 300 ug of mutant IDH1 20-mer peptide, with topical imiquimod. No cognate antigen is known for these TCRs. The sample here was peripheral blood mononuclear cells (PBMCs), taken from a glioma patient whose treatment included an IDH1 peptide vaccine. The receptors here all came from a woman aged 30 to 39 with glioma. Some clones in this sample may be carry-over from other donors' samples.

V gene TRBV27 combines with J gene TRBJ1-1; TRBD1 is a possible D gene (5 bases). The CDR3 runs 15 residues. Trimming shortened V by 6 bases and J by 4 bases, and 18 bases separated the two germline ends. CDR1 and CDR2 from the germline V gene are MNHEY and SMNVEV (reference sequence). The CDR3 loop reads CASRIRAGGVTEAFF. The CDR3 DNA follows: TGTGCCAGCAGGATCAGGGCCGGGGGAGTCACTGAAGCTTTCTTT.

This chain uses TRBV5-1 with TRBJ1-3; D call uncertain. The germline CDR1 and CDR2 sequences are SGHRS and YFSETQ. V dropped 1 base and J dropped 0 bases, with 11 bases sitting between them. The CDR3 sequence is 16 residues long. CDR3 in DNA: TGCGCCAGCAGCTTGCTTGGGCCGAACTCTGGAAACACCATATATTTT. It codes for CASSLLGPNSGNTIYF.

The chain has TRBV6-1 and TRBJ2-5; 10 bases map to TRBD1. CDR1 and CDR2 from the germline V gene are MNHNS and SASEGT. Trimming took 6 bases from V and 4 from J; bases not matched to a gene: 8. The CDR3 length is 15 residues. The CDR3 is CASSDPGQGSETQYF. CDR3 in DNA: TGTGCCAGCAGCGATCCGGGACAGGGGTCAGAGACCCAGTACTTC.

The chain is built from TRBV5-1 and TRBJ2-1; D perhaps matches TRBD2 (6 bases). The CDR3 sequence is 15 residues long. The germline V gene has CDR1 SGHRS and CDR2 YFSETQ. V lost 0 bases, J lost 1 base, and 8 bases lay in between. DNA of the CDR3: TGCGCCAGCAGCTTGGGCGGGGTATCCTACAATGAGCAGTTCTTC. Translated: CASSLGGVSYNEQFF.

V is TRBV5-4 and J is TRBJ1-2; 12 positions match TRBD1. From germline, CDR1 is SGHNT and CDR2 YYREEE (reference sequence). V shed 2 bases and J 5 bases; nucleotides not matched to a gene: 7. The CDR3 contains 16 residues. CDR3 protein: CASSFLLGQGAYGYTF. The CDR3 nucleotides read TGTGCCAGCAGCTTTTTGCTGGGACAGGGGGCTTATGGCTACACCTTC.

V and J are TRBV7-9 and TRBJ2-5; D is unresolved. V shed 2 bases and J shed 4 bases, with 8 bases lying between them. The CDR3 is made up of 13 amino acids. Looked up from germline, CDR1 is SEHNR and CDR2 is FQNEAQ (reference sequence). CDR3 DNA: TGTGCCAGCAGCTTAACTGGCGGAGAGACCCAGTACTTC. This codes for CASSLTGGETQYF.

The gene calls are TRBV25-1 and TRBJ2-7; 14 bases agree with TRBD2. The length of the CDR3 is 16 residues. CDR1 is MGHDK and CDR2 is SYGVNS in the germline V gene. With 3 bases clipped from V and 4 bases from J, the junction kept 5 bases outside the gene matches. The CDR3 loop is CASSDQRLAGGYEQYF. CDR3 nucleotide sequence: TGTGCCAGCAGTGATCAGCGACTAGCGGGAGGGTACGAGCAGTACTTC.

The V call is TRBV27, the J call TRBJ2-1; 7 bases are shared with TRBD2. CDR1 is MNHEY and CDR2 is SMNVEV in the germline V gene (reference sequence). This CDR3 contains 15 residues. Unmatched junction bases numbered 7, after V lost 3 bases and J lost 5 bases. The chain's CDR3 is CASSFMSGGDNEQFF. The DNA of the CDR3 is TGTGCCAGCAGTTTTATGTCGGGGGGAGACAATGAGCAGTTCTTC.

This chain uses TRBV9 with TRBJ2-5; 7 nucleotides match TRBD2. The CDR3 is made up of 15 amino acids. With 0 bases clipped from V and 2 bases from J, the junction kept 4 bases outside the gene matches. Per the germline V gene, CDR1 is SGDLS and CDR2 is YYNGEE. This CDR3 reads CASSVGGGGQETQYF. The CDR3 region has the DNA TGTGCCAGCAGCGTAGGGGGGGGAGGGCAAGAGACCCAGTACTTC.

J is TRBJ2-7 and V is TRBV6-1, with D possibly called TRBD1 or TRBD2 (7 bases each). CDR3 length: 16 amino acids. CDR1 and CDR2 from the germline V gene are MNHNS and SASEGT. The V end lost 0 bases, the J end lost 2 bases, and 14 bases lay between the germline ends. The CDR3 bases are TGTGCCAGCAGTGAAGCCTCCAGGGGGGGGACCTACGAGCAGTACTTC. The encoded protein is CASSEASRGGTYEQYF.

The CDR3 reads CSVEPDSLDGYTF. For the CDR3, the DNA is TGCAGCGTTGAACCCGACTCCTTGGACGGCTACACCTTC. The chain carries TRBV29-1 and TRBJ1-2, with D unclear. V was pared by 2 bases and J by 8 bases, with 15 bases between. Germline V CDR1 and CDR2: SQVTM, ANQGSEA. CDR3 size: 13 residues.

V and J are TRBV6-5 and TRBJ2-7, with a possible D match to TRBD2 (6 bases). V lost 2 bases and J 2 bases, leaving 10 bases between the germline ends. Looked up from germline, CDR1 is MNHEY and CDR2 is SVGAGI. The CDR3 runs 14 residues. The CDR3 DNA reads as TGTGCCAGCAGTTACCGCGGGGAGACCTACGAGCAGTACTTC. It is translated as CASSYRGETYEQYF.

This clone was seen a single time. J is TRBJ2-7 and V is TRBV6-5; either TRBD1 or TRBD2 may fit D (5 bases each). The CDR3 covers 14 residues. CDR1 is MNHEY and CDR2 is SVGAGI in the germline V gene. The V end lost 6 bases, the J end lost 3 bases, and 15 bases lay between the germline ends. CDR3 nucleotide sequence: TGTGCCAGCAGAGGGGACGTCGGATACTACGAGCAGTACTTC. This translates into CASRGDVGYYEQYF.